This TCR beta chain was recorded in a study of blood T cells in healthy people across ages. Study-level findings and limits: A greater number of naive CD4+ cells and higher diversity distinguished long-lived donors from aged donors.

V was clipped by 3 bases and J by 7 bases, with 16 bases between them. The CDR3 is made up of 15 amino acids. CDR1 LNHNV and CDR2 YYDKDF come from the germline V gene (reference sequence). Using a J-beta primer mix together with a sample-barcoded 5' primer, a second PCR was run for roughly 6 to 11 cycles. Each of the cDNA molecules was tagged by a template-switch adaptor with 12 random nucleotides. TCRdb re-called the 5' RACE reads through MiXCR, storing one row per CDR3 protein. The table records hundreds of thousands of distinct CDR3 sequences, 58% of them present only once. Concerning this clonotype: Its antigen is unknown.

The clonotype was recovered from a man in his sixties in good health. Input material: blood. This chain connects TRBV15 to TRBJ2-1, with D possibly being TRBD2 (6 bases). The CDR3 protein is CATSSRAGLGNEQFF. The DNA of the CDR3 is TGTGCCACCAGCAGTCGGGCGGGGCTGGGGAATGAGCAGTTCTTC.